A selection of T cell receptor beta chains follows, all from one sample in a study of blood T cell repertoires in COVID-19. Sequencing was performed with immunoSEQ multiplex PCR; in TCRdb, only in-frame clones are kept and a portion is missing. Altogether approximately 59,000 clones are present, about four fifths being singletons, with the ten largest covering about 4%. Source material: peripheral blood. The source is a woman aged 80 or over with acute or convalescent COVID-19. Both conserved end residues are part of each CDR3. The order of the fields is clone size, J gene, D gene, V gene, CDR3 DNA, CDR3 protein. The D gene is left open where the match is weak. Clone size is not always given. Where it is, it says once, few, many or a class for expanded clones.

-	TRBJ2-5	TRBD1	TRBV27	TGTGCCAGCAGGAAGGACAGGGCCTATGAGACCCAGTACTTC	CASRKDRAYETQYF
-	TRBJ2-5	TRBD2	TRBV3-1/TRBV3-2	TGTGCCAGCAGTCTGGACTTTAGCGGGAGACCGCCAGAGACCCAGTACTTC	CASSLDFSGRPPETQYF
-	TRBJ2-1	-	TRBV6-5	TGTGCCAGCACGGGGGACCACAATGAGCAGTTCTTC	CASTGDHNEQFF
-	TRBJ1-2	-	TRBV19	TGTGCCAGTAGTATAGACTATGCCCGGGGCTACACCTTC	CASSIDYARGYTF
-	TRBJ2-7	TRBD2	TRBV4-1	TGCGCCAGCAGCCAAGAAAGGCTAGCGGGAGGGAGCTCCTACGAGCAGTACTTC	CASSQERLAGGSSYEQYF
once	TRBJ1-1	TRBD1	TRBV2	TGTGCCAGCAGTTCTCAGGGGGCACTGGCTGAAGCTTTCTTT	CASSSQGALAEAFF
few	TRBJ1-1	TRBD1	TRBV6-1	TGTGCCAGCACACAGACAGGGAGCACTGAAGCTTTCTTT	CASTQTGSTEAFF
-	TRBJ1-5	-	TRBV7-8	TGTGCCAGCACCCCGGGTCGACGGACTTTTAGCAATCAGCCCCAGCATTTT	CASTPGRRTFSNQPQHF
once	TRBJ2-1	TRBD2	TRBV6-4	TGTGCCAGCAGGGGATTGACTAGCGGGGGTTTCCCGAAGTACAATGAGCAGTTCTTC	CASRGLTSGGFPKYNEQFF
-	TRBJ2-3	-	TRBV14	TGTGCCAGCAGCCTTCGGACCCGCGCGGGATTGACAGATACGCAGTATTTT	CASSLRTRAGLTDTQYF
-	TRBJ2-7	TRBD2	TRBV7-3	TGTGCCAGCAGCTTAAACATCAGATCAGCGGGGGCTCCTGGGGGTGTATTCTCCTACGAGCAGTACTTC	CASSLNIRSAGAPGGVFSYEQYF
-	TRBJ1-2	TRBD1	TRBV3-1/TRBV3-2	TGTGCCAGCAGCCAAGTAGGAACAGGGGGTTCTGGCTACACCTTC	CASSQVGTGGSGYTF
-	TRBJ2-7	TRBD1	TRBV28	TGTGCCAGCATCCCGGGACAGTGGAACTACGAGCAGTACTTC	CASIPGQWNYEQYF
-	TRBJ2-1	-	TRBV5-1	TGCGCCAGCAGCTTGGCGGGGTTGTTCTACAATGAGCAGTTCTTC	CASSLAGLFYNEQFF
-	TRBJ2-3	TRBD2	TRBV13	TGTGCCAGCAGCTTAGCCCGGGAGGGCCTCGGTACGCAGTATTTT	CASSLAREGLGTQYF